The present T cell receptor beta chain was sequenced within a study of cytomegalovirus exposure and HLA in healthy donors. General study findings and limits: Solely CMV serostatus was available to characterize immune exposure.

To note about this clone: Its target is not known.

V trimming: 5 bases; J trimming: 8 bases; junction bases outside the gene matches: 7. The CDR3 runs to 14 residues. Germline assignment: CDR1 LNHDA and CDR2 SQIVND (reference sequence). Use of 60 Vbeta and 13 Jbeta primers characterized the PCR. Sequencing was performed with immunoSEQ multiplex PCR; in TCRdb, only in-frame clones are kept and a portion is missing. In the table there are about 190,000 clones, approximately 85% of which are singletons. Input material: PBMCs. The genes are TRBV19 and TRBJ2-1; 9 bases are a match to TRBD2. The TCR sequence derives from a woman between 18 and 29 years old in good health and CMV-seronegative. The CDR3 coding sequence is TGTGCCAGTAGTCCCAGGACTAGCGTCGATGAGCAGTTCTTC. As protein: CASSPRTSVDEQFF.